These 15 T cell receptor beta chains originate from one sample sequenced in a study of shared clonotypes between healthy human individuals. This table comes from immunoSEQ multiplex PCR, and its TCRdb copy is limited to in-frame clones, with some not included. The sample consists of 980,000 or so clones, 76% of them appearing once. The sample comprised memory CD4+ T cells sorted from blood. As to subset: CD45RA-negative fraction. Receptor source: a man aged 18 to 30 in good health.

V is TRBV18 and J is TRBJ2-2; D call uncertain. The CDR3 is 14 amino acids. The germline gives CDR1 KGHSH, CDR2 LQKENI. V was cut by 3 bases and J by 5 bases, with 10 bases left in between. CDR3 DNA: TGTGCCAGCTCACCTGAGATCCTAACCGGGGAGCTGTTTTTT. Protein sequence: CASSPEILTGELFF.

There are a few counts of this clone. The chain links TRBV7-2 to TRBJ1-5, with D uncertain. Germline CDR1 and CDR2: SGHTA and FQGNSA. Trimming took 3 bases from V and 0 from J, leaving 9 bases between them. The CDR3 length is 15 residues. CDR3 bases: TGTGCCAGCAGCTTCTCGACAAATAGCAATCAGCCCCAGCATTTT. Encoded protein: CASSFSTNSNQPQHF.

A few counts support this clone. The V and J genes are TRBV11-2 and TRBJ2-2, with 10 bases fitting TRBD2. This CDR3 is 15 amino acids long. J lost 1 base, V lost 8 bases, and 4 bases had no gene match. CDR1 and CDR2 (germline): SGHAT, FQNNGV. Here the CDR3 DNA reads TGTGCCAGCCACCGACTAGCGGGGAACACCGGGGAGCTGTTTTTT. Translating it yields CASHRLAGNTGELFF.

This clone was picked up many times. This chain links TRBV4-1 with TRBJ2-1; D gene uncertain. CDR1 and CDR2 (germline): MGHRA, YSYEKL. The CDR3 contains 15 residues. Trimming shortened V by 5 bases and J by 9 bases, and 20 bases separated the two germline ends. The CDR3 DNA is TGCGCCAGCAGCACCCAACGGATGAGCAACTCTGAGCAGTTCTTC. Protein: CASSTQRMSNSEQFF.

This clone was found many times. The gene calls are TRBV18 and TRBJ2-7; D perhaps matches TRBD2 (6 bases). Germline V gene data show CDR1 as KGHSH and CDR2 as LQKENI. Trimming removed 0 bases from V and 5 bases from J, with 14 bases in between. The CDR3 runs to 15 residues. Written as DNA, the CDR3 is TGTGCCAGCTCACCACCTGTAACTAGCCTGCACGAGCAGTACTTC. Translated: CASSPPVTSLHEQYF.

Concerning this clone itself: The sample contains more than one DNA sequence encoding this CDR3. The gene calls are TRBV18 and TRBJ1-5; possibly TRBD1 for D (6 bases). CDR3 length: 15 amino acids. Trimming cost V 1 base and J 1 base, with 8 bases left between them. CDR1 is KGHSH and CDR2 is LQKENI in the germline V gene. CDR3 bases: TGTGCCAGCTCACCACAGGGGGGGAGCAATCAGCCCCAGCATTTT. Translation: CASSPQGGSNQPQHF.

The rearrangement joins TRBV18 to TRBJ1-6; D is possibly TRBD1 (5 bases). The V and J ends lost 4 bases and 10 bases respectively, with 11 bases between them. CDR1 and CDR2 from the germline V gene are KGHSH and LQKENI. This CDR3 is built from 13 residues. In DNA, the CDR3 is TGTGCCAGCTCACGGGGGGGGGTCTCACCCCTCCACTTT. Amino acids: CASSRGGVSPLHF.

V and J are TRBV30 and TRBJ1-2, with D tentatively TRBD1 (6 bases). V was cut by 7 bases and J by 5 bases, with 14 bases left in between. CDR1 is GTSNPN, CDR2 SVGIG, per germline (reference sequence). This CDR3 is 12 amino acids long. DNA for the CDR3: TGTGCCTCCTGGACGGGGGCGTATGGCTACACCTTC. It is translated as CASWTGAYGYTF.

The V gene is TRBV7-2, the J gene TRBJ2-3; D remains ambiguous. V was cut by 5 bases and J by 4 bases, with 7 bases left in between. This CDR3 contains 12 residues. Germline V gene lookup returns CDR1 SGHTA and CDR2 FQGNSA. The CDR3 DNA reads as TGTGCCAGCAGCCTTACTGCAGATACGCAGTATTTT. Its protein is CASSLTADTQYF. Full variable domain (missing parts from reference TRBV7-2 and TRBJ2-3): GAGVSQSPSNKVTEKGKDVELRCDPISGHTALYWYRQSLGQGLEFLIYFQGNSAPDKSGLPSDRFSAERTGGSVSTLTIQRTQQEDSAVYLCASSLTADTQYFGPGTRLTVL.

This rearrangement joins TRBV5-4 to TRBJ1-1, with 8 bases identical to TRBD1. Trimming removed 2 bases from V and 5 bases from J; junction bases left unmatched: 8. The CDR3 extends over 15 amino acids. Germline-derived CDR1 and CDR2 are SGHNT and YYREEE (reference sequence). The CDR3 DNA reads TGTGCCAGCAGCTTACTGCAGGGGGCCGGTACTGAAGCTTTCTTT. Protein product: CASSLLQGAGTEAFF.

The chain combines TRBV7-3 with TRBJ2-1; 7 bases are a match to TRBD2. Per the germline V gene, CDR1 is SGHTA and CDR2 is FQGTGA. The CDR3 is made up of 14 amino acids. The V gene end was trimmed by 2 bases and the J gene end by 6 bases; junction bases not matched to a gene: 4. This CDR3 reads CASSLGGTTNEQFF. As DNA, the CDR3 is TGTGCCAGCAGCTTAGGGGGGACTACCAATGAGCAGTTCTTC.

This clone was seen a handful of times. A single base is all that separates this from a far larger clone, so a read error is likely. The CDR3 region has the DNA TGTGCCAGCAGCTTAGTACAGGGAAATCAGCCCCAGCATTTT. It specifies CASSLVQGNQPQHF. V is TRBV11-2 and J is TRBJ1-5, with D perhaps TRBD1 (6 bases). The V gene lost 1 base and the J gene lost 4 bases, with 8 bases spanning the gap. CDR3 length: 14 amino acids. The germline V gene encodes CDR1 SGHAT and CDR2 FQNNGV.

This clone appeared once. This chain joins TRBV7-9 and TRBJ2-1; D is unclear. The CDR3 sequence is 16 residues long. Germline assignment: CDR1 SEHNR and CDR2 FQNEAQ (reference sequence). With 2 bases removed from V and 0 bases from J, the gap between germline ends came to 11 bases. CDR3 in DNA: TGTGCCAGCAGCTTAAGGCCCCAAAGCTCCTACAATGAGCAGTTCTTC. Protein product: CASSLRPQSSYNEQFF.

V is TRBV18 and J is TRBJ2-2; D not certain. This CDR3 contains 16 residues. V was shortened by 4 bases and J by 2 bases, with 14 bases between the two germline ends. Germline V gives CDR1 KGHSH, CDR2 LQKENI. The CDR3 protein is CASSQDGFLNTGELFF. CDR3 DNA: TGTGCCAGCTCACAGGACGGATTTCTCAACACCGGGGAGCTGTTTTTT.

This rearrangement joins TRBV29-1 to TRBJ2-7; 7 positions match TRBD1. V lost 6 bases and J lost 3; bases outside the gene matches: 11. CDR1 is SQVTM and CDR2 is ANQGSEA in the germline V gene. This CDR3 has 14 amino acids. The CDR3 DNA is TGCAGCGTCTCAACGACAGGGACGAGCTACGAGCAGTACTTC. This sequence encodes CSVSTTGTSYEQYF.